Listed below are T cell receptor beta chains from one sample, sequenced in a study of T cell responses to AZD1222 COVID-19 vaccine. Produced via immunoSEQ multiplex PCR; TCRdb's table is partial and in-frame only. Altogether some 130,000 clones are present, around nine tenths being singletons, with the ten largest covering about 1.9%. Sequenced material: peripheral blood, taken on day 0 of AZD1222 vaccination. These receptor sequences come from an adult in good health. The CDR3 runs from the conserved cysteine through the conserved F or W. Fields, in order: CDR3 protein, CDR3 DNA, clone size, J gene, D gene, V gene. The D gene is left open where the match is weak. A row's size may be missing; if present it is once, few, many or a size class.

CASSGLASWEQFF | TGTGCCAGTAGTGGGTTAGCTTCATGGGAGCAGTTCTTC | few | TRBJ2-1 | - | TRBV19
CASRSPRGGTGEQFF | TGTGCCAGCCGGAGCCCTCGGGGGGGGACAGGTGAGCAGTTCTTC | - | TRBJ2-1 | - | TRBV28
CASRKSGVKISYEQYF | TGTGCCAGCAGAAAGTCGGGGGTTAAAATATCCTACGAGCAGTACTTC | - | TRBJ2-7 | - | TRBV11-2
CASSLAGNTEAFF | TGTGCCAGCAGCTTAGCGGGGAACACTGAAGCTTTCTTT | - | TRBJ1-1 | - | TRBV7-9
CASTLERGEAFF | TGTGCCAGCACCCTGGAGAGGGGAGAAGCTTTCTTT | - | TRBJ1-1 | - | TRBV12-3/TRBV12-4
CASSLNGQDNQPQHF | TGTGCCAGCAGCCTTAACGGGCAGGACAATCAGCCCCAGCATTTT | - | TRBJ1-5 | - | TRBV6-2/TRBV6-3
CSVEDTPRETQYF | TGCAGCGTTGAAGATACCCCAAGAGAGACCCAGTACTTC | - | TRBJ2-5 | - | TRBV29-1
CAISEPNEETQYF | TGTGCCATCAGTGAGCCCAATGAGGAGACCCAGTACTTC | - | TRBJ2-5 | - | TRBV10-3
CASSLRDRDSPLHF | TGCGCCAGCAGCCTTCGGGACAGAGATTCACCCCTCCACTTT | - | TRBJ1-6 | TRBD1 | TRBV5-1
CASSSGTAYQETQYF | TGTGCCAGCAGTTCTGGGACGGCTTACCAAGAGACCCAGTACTTC | - | TRBJ2-5 | - | TRBV27
CASSLDLPGSMRREQYF | TGTGCCAGCAGCTTAGATTTACCAGGGTCGATGCGTCGCGAGCAGTACTTC | - | TRBJ2-7 | - | TRBV11-2
CASSVGVANTEAFF | TGTGCCAGCAGCGTAGGGGTGGCGAACACTGAAGCTTTCTTT | few | TRBJ1-1 | - | TRBV9
CASSAGSAKGYNEQFF | TGCGCCAGCTCAGCGGGGAGTGCTAAGGGCTACAATGAGCAGTTCTTC | - | TRBJ2-1 | TRBD2 | TRBV5-1
CASRVSRGTEAFF | TGTGCCAGCAGAGTGAGCAGGGGGACTGAAGCTTTCTTT | - | TRBJ1-1 | TRBD1 | TRBV6-4
CASRAQGDGYTF | TGTGCCAGTAGAGCTCAGGGAGATGGCTACACCTTC | - | TRBJ1-2 | - | TRBV19
CASSLYLVQETQYF | TGTGCCAGCAGTTTATACCTCGTCCAAGAGACCCAGTACTTC | - | TRBJ2-5 | - | TRBV28
CASSETGPYGYTF | TGTGCCAGCAGTGAAACAGGGCCCTATGGCTACACCTTC | - | TRBJ1-2 | - | TRBV6-1
CASSISLGAHSNQPQHF | TGTGCCAGTAGTATTTCTTTAGGGGCTCATAGCAATCAGCCCCAGCATTTT | - | TRBJ1-5 | - | TRBV19
CSASRQGSLVTEAFF | TGCAGTGCTAGTCGACAGGGGAGTTTGGTCACTGAAGCTTTCTTT | - | TRBJ1-1 | TRBD1 | TRBV20-1
CATSDQSPRTDTQYF | TGTGCCACCAGTGATCAGAGCCCACGCACAGATACGCAGTATTTT | once | TRBJ2-3 | - | TRBV24-1
CASSPPELAGLNTQYF | TGTGCCAGTAGTCCCCCGGAACTAGCGGGACTAAATACGCAGTATTTT | once | TRBJ2-3 | TRBD2 | TRBV19
CASSLFDEGARGYTF | TGTGCCAGCAGCTTATTCGACGAGGGGGCTCGTGGCTACACCTTC | - | TRBJ1-2 | TRBD1 | TRBV11-2
CASSDDNEQFF | TGCGCCAGCAGTGATGATAATGAGCAGTTCTTC | - | TRBJ2-1 | - | TRBV10-1
CASSKKFGGQGVYFGSYEQYF | TGTGCCAGCAGCAAAAAATTCGGCGGACAGGGGGTCTATTTTGGGTCCTACGAGCAGTACTTC | few | TRBJ2-7 | - | TRBV21-1
CASSQDVVPGPFF | TGTGCCAGCAGCCAAGACGTGGTCCCGGGGCCTTTCTTT | - | TRBJ1-1 | - | TRBV3-1/TRBV3-2
CASSLEGSGNTIYF | TGTGCCAGCAGCTTGGAAGGGTCGGGAAACACCATATATTTT | - | TRBJ1-3 | - | TRBV5-6
CASSERTINQPQHF | TGTGCCAGCAGTGAGCGGACAATCAATCAGCCCCAGCATTTT | - | TRBJ1-5 | - | TRBV2
CASTPMGDFLAFF | TGTGCCAGCACCCCAATGGGGGATTTCTTGGCTTTCTTT | - | TRBJ1-1 | - | TRBV7-9
CASSPDRNYGYTF | TGTGCCAGCAGCCCGGACAGGAACTATGGCTACACCTTC | few | TRBJ1-2 | TRBD1 | TRBV9
CASSSVAEAFF | TGTGCCAGCAGCTCCGTAGCTGAAGCTTTCTTT | - | TRBJ1-1 | - | TRBV5-6
CSASTSGDVRYF | TGCAGTGCTAGTACCAGCGGGGATGTGCGGTACTTC | - | TRBJ2-5 | TRBD2 | TRBV20-1
CASSQEGANSPLHF | TGTGCCAGCAGCCAAGAGGGGGCCAATTCACCCCTCCACTTT | few | TRBJ1-6 | - | TRBV3-1/TRBV3-2
CASSEVSGGQETQYF | TGTGCCAGCAGTGAAGTTAGCGGGGGCCAAGAGACCCAGTACTTC | - | TRBJ2-5 | TRBD2 | TRBV6-1
CASSTVDRGNYGYTF | TGTGCCAGCAGCACGGTCGACAGGGGGAACTATGGCTACACCTTC | - | TRBJ1-2 | TRBD1 | TRBV11-2